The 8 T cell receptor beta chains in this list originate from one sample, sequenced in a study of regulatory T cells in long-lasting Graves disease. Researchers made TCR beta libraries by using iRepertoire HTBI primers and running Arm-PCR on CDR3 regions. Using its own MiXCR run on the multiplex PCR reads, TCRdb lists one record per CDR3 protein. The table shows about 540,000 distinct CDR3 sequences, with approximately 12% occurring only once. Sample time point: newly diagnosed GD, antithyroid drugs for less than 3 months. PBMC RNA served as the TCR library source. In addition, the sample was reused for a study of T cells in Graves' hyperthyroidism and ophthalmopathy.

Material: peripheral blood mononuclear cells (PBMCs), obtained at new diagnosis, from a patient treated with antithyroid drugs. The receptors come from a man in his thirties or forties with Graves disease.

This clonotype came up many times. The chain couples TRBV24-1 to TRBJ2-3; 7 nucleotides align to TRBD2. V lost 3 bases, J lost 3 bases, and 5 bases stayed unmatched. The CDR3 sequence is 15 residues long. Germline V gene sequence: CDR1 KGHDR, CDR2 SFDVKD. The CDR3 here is CATSDATSSTDTQYF. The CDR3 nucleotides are TGTGCCACCAGTGATGCGACTAGCAGTACAGATACGCAGTATTTT.

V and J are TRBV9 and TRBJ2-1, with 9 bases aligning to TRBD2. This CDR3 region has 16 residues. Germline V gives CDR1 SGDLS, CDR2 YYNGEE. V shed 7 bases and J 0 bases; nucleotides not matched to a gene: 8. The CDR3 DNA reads TGTGCCAGCTCAGTGGCGGGAGGGAGCTCCTACAATGAGCAGTTCTTC. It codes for CASSVAGGSSYNEQFF.

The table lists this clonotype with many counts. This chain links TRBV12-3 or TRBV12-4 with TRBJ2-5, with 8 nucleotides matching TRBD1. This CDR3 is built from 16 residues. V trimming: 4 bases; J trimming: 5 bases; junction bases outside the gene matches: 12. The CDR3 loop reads CASSSTGARGRETQYF. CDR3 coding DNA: TGTGCCAGCAGTTCGACAGGGGCGCGGGGCCGGGAGACCCAGTACTTC.

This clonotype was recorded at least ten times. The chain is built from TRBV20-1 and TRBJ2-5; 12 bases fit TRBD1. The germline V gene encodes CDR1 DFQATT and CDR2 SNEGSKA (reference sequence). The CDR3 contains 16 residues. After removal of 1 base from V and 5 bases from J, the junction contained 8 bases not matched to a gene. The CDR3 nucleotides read TGCAGTGCTAGAGGGGACAGGGGGCCTTCGCCCGAGACCCAGTACTTC. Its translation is CSARGDRGPSPETQYF.

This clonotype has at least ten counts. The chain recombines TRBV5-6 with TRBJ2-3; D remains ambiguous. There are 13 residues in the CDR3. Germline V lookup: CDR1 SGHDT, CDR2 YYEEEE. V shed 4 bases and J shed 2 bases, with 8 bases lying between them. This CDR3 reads CASSREYTDTQYF. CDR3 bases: TGTGCCAGCAGCCGAGAGTACACAGATACGCAGTATTTT.

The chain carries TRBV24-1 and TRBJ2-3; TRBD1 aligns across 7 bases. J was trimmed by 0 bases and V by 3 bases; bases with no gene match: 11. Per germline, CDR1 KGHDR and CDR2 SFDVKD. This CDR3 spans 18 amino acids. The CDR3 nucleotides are TGTGCCACCAGTGATCCGGGACAGACGACCTCAAGCACAGATACGCAGTATTTT. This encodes CATSDPGQTTSSTDTQYF.

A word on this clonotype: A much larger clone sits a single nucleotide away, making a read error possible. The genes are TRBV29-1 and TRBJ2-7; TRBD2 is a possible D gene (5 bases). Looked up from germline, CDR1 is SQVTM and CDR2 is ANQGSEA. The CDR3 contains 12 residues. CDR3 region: CSVARGWYGQYF. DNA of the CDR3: TGCAGCGTTGCTCGAGGGTGGTACGGGCAGTACTTC.

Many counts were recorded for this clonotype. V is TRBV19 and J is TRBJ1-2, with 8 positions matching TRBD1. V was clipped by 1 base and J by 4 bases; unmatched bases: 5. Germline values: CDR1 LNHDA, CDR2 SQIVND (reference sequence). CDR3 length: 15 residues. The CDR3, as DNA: TGTGCCAGTAGTATAGCCAGGGGGCACGTCTATGGCTACACCTTC. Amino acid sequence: CASSIARGHVYGYTF.